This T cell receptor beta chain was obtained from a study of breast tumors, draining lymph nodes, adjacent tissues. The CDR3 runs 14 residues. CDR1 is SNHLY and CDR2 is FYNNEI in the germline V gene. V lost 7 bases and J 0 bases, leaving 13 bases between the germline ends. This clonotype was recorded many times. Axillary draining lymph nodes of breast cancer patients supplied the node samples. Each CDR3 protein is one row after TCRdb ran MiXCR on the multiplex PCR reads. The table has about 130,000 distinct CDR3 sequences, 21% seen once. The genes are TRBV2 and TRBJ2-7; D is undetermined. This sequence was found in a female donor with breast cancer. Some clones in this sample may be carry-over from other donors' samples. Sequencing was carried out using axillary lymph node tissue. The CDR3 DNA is TGTGCCAGCATCCCCCGGGTAAACTCCTACGAGCAGTACTTC. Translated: CASIPRVNSYEQYF.